The following is a T cell receptor (beta chain) sequence with its context. Its antigen is not known. Generated by immunoSEQ multiplex PCR, the TCRdb table keeps only in-frame clones and is missing some. The data show some 100,000 clones, with approximately 86% seen just once and approximately 5.5% held by the top ten. This entry comes from a study of T cell responses to AZD1222 COVID-19 vaccine. The CDR3 sequence is 13 residues long. The germline V gene has CDR1 SGHKS and CDR2 YYEKEE (reference sequence). Trimming took off 4 bases at V and 7 bases at J, with 9 bases between the two ends. Study-level results: Clonal diversity was possibly underestimated, and the donors were mostly white British, with more females. Among vaccine-associated CD4 TCRs, coverage spanned spike, with dominance at 160-218 and 743-854. Unmutated variant regions are reportedly targeted by nearly half of spike-specific TCRs.

The chain carries TRBV5-5 and TRBJ1-6; D gene uncertain. Sequencing was performed on peripheral blood, taken on day 0 of AZD1222 vaccination. The receptor comes from an adult in good health. For the CDR3, the DNA is TGTGCCAGCAGCACCCCGACAAATTCACCCCTCCACTTT. This encodes CASSTPTNSPLHF. Supplemented by reference TRBV5-5 and TRBJ1-6, the full variable domain reads DAGVTQSPTHLIKTRGQQVTLRCSPISGHKSVSWYQQVLGQGPQFIFQYYEKEERGRGNFPDRFSARQFPNYSSELNVNALLLGDSALYLCASSTPTNSPLHFGNGTRLTVT.